This is a list of T cell receptor beta chains from one sample in a study of blood T cell repertoires in COVID-19. Using immunoSEQ multiplex PCR, the repertoire was profiled, and TCRdb retains in-frame clones only, with some absent. Altogether under 300,000 clones are present, around 90% being singletons, with the ten largest covering 0.85% to 0.95%. Sample: peripheral blood. The origin of the receptors is a woman aged 40 to 50 who had recovered from COVID-19. Each CDR3 is given with its conserved first and last residue. A D gene is named only where the DNA matches it firmly. Some rows have no size entry. The others give once, few or many, or a class for an expanded clone.

d_gene: TRBD2; abundance: NA; j_gene: TRBJ2-7; v_gene: TRBV6-5; CDR3nt: TGTGCCAGCACGCCGGGACTAGCGTCTGGGGAGCAGTACTTC; CDR3aa: CASTPGLASGEQYF
d_gene: TRBD2; abundance: NA; j_gene: TRBJ2-2; v_gene: TRBV9; CDR3nt: TGTGCCAGCAGCGTAGAGGGTAGCGGGATTATCACCGGGGAGCTGTTTTTT; CDR3aa: CASSVEGSGIITGELFF
d_gene: TRBD1; abundance: NA; j_gene: TRBJ2-7; v_gene: TRBV29-1; CDR3nt: TGCAGCGTAACCGGGACAGGGGGTTACGAGCAGTACTTC; CDR3aa: CSVTGTGGYEQYF
d_gene: TRBD2; abundance: NA; j_gene: TRBJ2-7; v_gene: TRBV3-1/TRBV3-2; CDR3nt: TGTGCCAGCAGCCCCACCCCTGGACTAGCGGCCCAGCAGTACTTC; CDR3aa: CASSPTPGLAAQQYF
d_gene: TRBD2; abundance: NA; j_gene: TRBJ2-1; v_gene: TRBV19; CDR3nt: TGTGCCAGTAACCTCGTCGGACTAGCGGGAGTCGCCGAGCAGTTCTTC; CDR3aa: CASNLVGLAGVAEQFF
d_gene: NA; abundance: NA; j_gene: TRBJ2-3; v_gene: TRBV9; CDR3nt: TGTGCCAGCAGCGCCAGGGATACGCAGTATTTT; CDR3aa: CASSARDTQYF
d_gene: TRBD2; abundance: NA; j_gene: TRBJ2-2; v_gene: TRBV5-1; CDR3nt: TGCGCCAGCAGACCAGCTAGCGGAGGTAACACCGGGGAGCTGTTTTTT; CDR3aa: CASRPASGGNTGELFF
d_gene: NA; abundance: NA; j_gene: TRBJ2-1; v_gene: TRBV6-1; CDR3nt: TGTGCCAGCAGTGTTGCGGGTACTAGCTCCTACAATGAGCAGTTCTTC; CDR3aa: CASSVAGTSSYNEQFF
d_gene: NA; abundance: few; j_gene: TRBJ2-5; v_gene: TRBV7-9; CDR3nt: TGTGCCAGCAGCTCCCCCCCTCCGGGAGTGGAGGAGACCCAGTACTTC; CDR3aa: CASSSPPPGVEETQYF
d_gene: TRBD2; abundance: NA; j_gene: TRBJ2-1; v_gene: TRBV28; CDR3nt: TGTGCCAGCACTTTACTAGCGGGAGGGCCATATGAGCAGTTCTTC; CDR3aa: CASTLLAGGPYEQFF
d_gene: NA; abundance: NA; j_gene: TRBJ2-7; v_gene: TRBV30; CDR3nt: TGTGCCTGGGCCTCGGACTTCCAAGAGCAGTACTTC; CDR3aa: CAWASDFQEQYF
d_gene: TRBD2; abundance: once; j_gene: TRBJ2-1; v_gene: TRBV19; CDR3nt: TGTGCCAGTAGTACTCTAGCGGGAGTGAAGTACAATGAGCAGTTCTTC; CDR3aa: CASSTLAGVKYNEQFF
d_gene: NA; abundance: NA; j_gene: TRBJ2-4; v_gene: TRBV5-1; CDR3nt: TGCGCCAGCAGCTTGAGGACTGGTGGGGGGAACATTCAGTACTTC; CDR3aa: CASSLRTGGGNIQYF
d_gene: NA; abundance: NA; j_gene: TRBJ2-1; v_gene: TRBV27; CDR3nt: TGTGCCAGCAGTTTATCCCTGATAGCGGCCTACAATGAGCAGTTCTTC; CDR3aa: CASSLSLIAAYNEQFF
d_gene: TRBD2; abundance: NA; j_gene: TRBJ2-1; v_gene: TRBV27; CDR3nt: TGTGCCAGCATGGGGGGGGCCTACAATGAGCAGTTCTTC; CDR3aa: CASMGGAYNEQFF
d_gene: TRBD1; abundance: NA; j_gene: TRBJ2-5; v_gene: TRBV10-3; CDR3nt: TGTGCCATCAGTGACCGCGGACAGGGAGAGACCCAGTACTTC; CDR3aa: CAISDRGQGETQYF
d_gene: NA; abundance: NA; j_gene: TRBJ2-3; v_gene: TRBV27; CDR3nt: TGTGCCAGCAGTTTGGCGGGCACAGATACGCAGTATTTT; CDR3aa: CASSLAGTDTQYF
d_gene: NA; abundance: NA; j_gene: TRBJ1-2; v_gene: TRBV6-4; CDR3nt: TGTGCCAGCAGTGACTCGAGGGCAGCCGGAGCTAACTATGGCTACACCTTC; CDR3aa: CASSDSRAAGANYGYTF
d_gene: TRBD1; abundance: NA; j_gene: TRBJ2-1; v_gene: TRBV2; CDR3nt: TGTGCCAGCAGTCGGGAGGGACAGGGGATCAATGAGCAGTTCTTC; CDR3aa: CASSREGQGINEQFF
d_gene: TRBD1; abundance: NA; j_gene: TRBJ2-2; v_gene: TRBV27; CDR3nt: TGTGCCAGCATGCCGGGACAGGGGGCTATAGGGAACACCGGGGAGCTGTTTTTT; CDR3aa: CASMPGQGAIGNTGELFF
d_gene: TRBD1; abundance: NA; j_gene: TRBJ1-2; v_gene: TRBV5-1; CDR3nt: TGCGCCAGCAGCCCCGGACAGGATCTGAGTGGCTACACCTTC; CDR3aa: CASSPGQDLSGYTF
d_gene: NA; abundance: NA; j_gene: TRBJ2-3; v_gene: TRBV24-1; CDR3nt: TGTGCCACCAGGGACTACACAGATACGCAGTATTTT; CDR3aa: CATRDYTDTQYF
d_gene: NA; abundance: NA; j_gene: TRBJ1-2; v_gene: TRBV10-1; CDR3nt: TGCGCCAGTTCAGGGCTGATAAACTATGGCTACACCTTC; CDR3aa: CASSGLINYGYTF
d_gene: NA; abundance: few; j_gene: TRBJ2-7; v_gene: TRBV4-2; CDR3nt: TGTGCCAGCAGCCAAGTTTCATCGGGAGCTTCCCTCGAGCAGTACTTC; CDR3aa: CASSQVSSGASLEQYF
d_gene: TRBD2; abundance: NA; j_gene: TRBJ2-5; v_gene: TRBV18; CDR3nt: TGTGCCAGCTCACCAGGACTAGCGGAAGAGACCCAGTACTTC; CDR3aa: CASSPGLAEETQYF
d_gene: TRBD2; abundance: NA; j_gene: TRBJ2-7; v_gene: TRBV9; CDR3nt: TGTGCCAGCAGCGTAGGACTAGCGGGAGGGGATTATTCCGAGCAGTACTTC; CDR3aa: CASSVGLAGGDYSEQYF
d_gene: TRBD2; abundance: NA; j_gene: TRBJ2-1; v_gene: TRBV7-9; CDR3nt: TGTGCCAGCAGATTGTTAGCGGGAGGGCCGGACAATGAGCAGTTCTTC; CDR3aa: CASRLLAGGPDNEQFF
d_gene: TRBD1; abundance: NA; j_gene: TRBJ2-7; v_gene: TRBV27; CDR3nt: TGTGCCAGCAGTTTACGTGGTGAGGACAGGGGATCCTACGAGCAGTACTTC; CDR3aa: CASSLRGEDRGSYEQYF